This TCR beta chain was identified during a study of blood T cell repertoires in COVID-19. Study at large: COVID-19 samples collected from the United States, Italy and Spain covered acute and convalescent phases.

The V gene's germline CDR1 is SGHRS and CDR2 YFSETQ. The CDR3 spans 14 residues. V was trimmed by 1 base and J by 1 base, leaving 8 bases between them. Profiling relied on immunoSEQ multiplex PCR, and the TCRdb table lists in-frame clones only, not all of them. The sample lists 150,000 to 200,000 clones, 80% to 90% seen once, with less than 2% in the top ten. The TCR originated in a man between 18 and 35 years old who had recovered from COVID-19. What was sequenced was peripheral blood. The rearrangement uses TRBV5-1 and TRBJ1-1; D remains ambiguous. CDR3 loop: CASSLLRGNTEAFF. DNA of the CDR3: TGCGCCAGCAGCTTGCTTAGAGGGAACACTGAAGCTTTCTTT.